The 10 T cell receptor beta chains in this list originate from one sample, sequenced in a study of blood T cell repertoires in COVID-19. Repertoires were generated with immunoSEQ multiplex PCR, while TCRdb's copy carries only in-frame clones and drops some. The sample carries roughly 300,000 clones, 81% recorded once. What was sequenced was peripheral blood. The receptors shown here come from a woman aged 55 to 70 with active or convalescent COVID-19.

The chain is built from TRBV4-2 and TRBJ2-7; 10 positions agree with TRBD2. Germline loops: CDR1 LGHNA, CDR2 YNFKEQ. V was pared by 4 bases and J by 2 bases, with 11 bases of the junction left unmatched. This CDR3 contains 17 residues. CDR3 residues: CASSPLGTSAQAYEQYF. The CDR3 DNA sequence: TGTGCCAGCAGCCCCCTAGGGACTAGCGCACAAGCCTACGAGCAGTACTTC.

The chain links TRBV9 to TRBJ1-4; D is ambiguous. V gave up 2 bases and J gave up 11 bases, with 10 bases separating them. CDR1 is SGDLS, CDR2 YYNGEE, per germline. The CDR3 runs to 12 residues. CDR3 protein: CASSVPRGKLFF. In DNA, the CDR3 is TGTGCCAGCAGCGTCCCCCGCGGGAAACTGTTTTTT.

V is TRBV11-2 and J is TRBJ2-5; D call uncertain. The germline V gene has CDR1 SGHAT and CDR2 FQNNGV. The CDR3 has 14 residues. Between the trimmed V and J ends, which lost 0 bases and 1 base, there was a span of 6 bases. CDR3 sequence reads: CASSLDPVQETQYF. As DNA, the CDR3 is TGTGCCAGCAGCTTAGATCCAGTCCAAGAGACCCAGTACTTC.

CDR3 amino acids: CASSLASGGVTYQETQYF. The CDR3 DNA reads as TGTGCCAGCAGCTTAGCATCAGGGGGCGTTACCTACCAAGAGACCCAGTACTTC. The chain couples TRBV7-8 to TRBJ2-5, with 8 bases lining up with TRBD1. V shed 0 bases, J shed 0 bases, and the junction held 9 bases outside the gene matches. Per the germline V gene, CDR1 is SGHVS and CDR2 is FQNEAQ. The CDR3 runs 18 residues.

The chain carries TRBV2 and TRBJ2-3, with TRBD2 matching 8 bases. J lost 0 bases, V lost 5 bases, and 7 bases had no gene match. This CDR3 is 16 amino acids long. CDR1 is SNHLY, CDR2 FYNNEI, per germline. Here the CDR3 DNA reads TGTGCCAGCAGTTCGATACTAGCGGAAAGCACAGATACGCAGTATTTT. Translating it yields CASSSILAESTDTQYF.

The chain links TRBV6-4 to TRBJ2-2; TRBD2 might be the D (6 bases). The length of the CDR3 is 15 residues. Trimming took off 4 bases at V and 3 bases at J, with 12 bases between the two ends. Germline V CDR1 and CDR2: MRHNA, SNTAGT. The CDR3 nucleotides read TGTGCCAGCAGTGCCAACGGAGGGGACACCGGGGAGCTGTTTTTT. Translating gives CASSANGGDTGELFF.

This chain joins TRBV10-3 and TRBJ1-1; D may be TRBD1 (5 bases). Germline assignment: CDR1 ENHRY and CDR2 SYGVKD. V lost 5 bases and J lost 1, with 14 bases in between. The CDR3 contains 15 residues. CDR3 sequence reads: CAISQSPDRNTEAFF. CDR3 nucleotide sequence: TGTGCCATCAGTCAATCCCCAGACAGGAACACTGAAGCTTTCTTT.

This clone has just a few counts. This rearrangement joins TRBV7-3 to TRBJ1-3; the D gene is possibly TRBD1 (6 bases). Trimming took off 1 base at V and 4 bases at J, with 11 bases between the two ends. The CDR3 runs to 15 residues. Germline V gene sequence: CDR1 SGHTA, CDR2 FQGTGA. The CDR3 here is CASSLRAGEGNTIYF. Here the CDR3 DNA reads TGTGCCAGCAGCTTAAGGGCAGGGGAAGGAAACACCATATATTTT.

V usage is TRBV18 and J usage is TRBJ2-7, with no clear D. The CDR3 runs 14 residues. Looked up from germline, CDR1 is KGHSH and CDR2 is LQKENI. Trimming stripped 9 bases from V and 1 base from J, with 16 bases between. CDR3 in amino acids: CASSTAQTSYEQYF. In nucleotides, the CDR3 is TGTGCCAGTTCAACGGCCCAGACTTCCTACGAGCAGTACTTC.

The genes are TRBV6-2 or TRBV6-3 and TRBJ2-1, with D possibly matching TRBD1 (7 bases). The CDR3 extends over 18 amino acids. The germline V gene encodes CDR1 MNHEY and CDR2 SVGEGT. V lost 6 bases, J lost 3 bases, and 24 bases lay in between. Here the CDR3 DNA reads TGTGCCAGCAGCCACACAAAGGAGGGGGCGCTTGACTACAATGAGCAGTTCTTC. Its translation: CASSHTKEGALDYNEQFF.